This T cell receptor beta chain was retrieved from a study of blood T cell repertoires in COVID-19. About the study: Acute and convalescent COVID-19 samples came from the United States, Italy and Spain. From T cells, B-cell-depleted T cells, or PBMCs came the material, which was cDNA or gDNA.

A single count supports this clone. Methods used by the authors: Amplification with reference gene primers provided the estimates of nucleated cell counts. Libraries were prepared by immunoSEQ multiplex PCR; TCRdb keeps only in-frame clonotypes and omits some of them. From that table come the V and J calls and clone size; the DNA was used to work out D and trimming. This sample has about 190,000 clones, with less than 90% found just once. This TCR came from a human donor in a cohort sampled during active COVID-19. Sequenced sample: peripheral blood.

The CDR3 is CASSWERLAGGPGDTQYF. The CDR3 nucleotides read TGTGCCAGTTCTTGGGAACGGCTAGCGGGGGGGCCCGGAGATACGCAGTATTTT. The chain uses TRBV19 and TRBJ2-3, with 12 bases aligning to TRBD2. The germline CDR1 and CDR2 sequences are LNHDA and SQIVND (reference sequence). This CDR3 comprises 18 residues. The J segment lost 5 bases and the V segment lost 8 bases, leaving 17 bases of the junction unmatched.